These T cell receptor beta chains were read from a single sample in a study of CD8 T cells in Susac syndrome. TCRdb used MiXCR to reprocess the immunoSEQ multiplex PCR reads, holding one entry per CDR3 protein. The table has roughly 150,000 distinct CDR3 sequences, 92% seen once. Sequencing was carried out using CD4+ T cells from PBMCs. The receptor source for this set is a human donor in good health. Both conserved end residues are part of each CDR3.

v_call | cdr3_aa
TRBV12-3/TRBV12-4 | CASTLGIAGVSGELFF
TRBV20-1 | CSARVASGGPLNEQFF
TRBV19 | CASTIGGGSAEAFF
TRBV12-3/TRBV12-4 | CASSPGQGRREKLFF
TRBV20-1 | CSARVGSRGDEQFF
TRBV6-1 | CASSEDPRMNTEAFF
TRBV5-1 | CASSLGAGTGGGYTF
TRBV6-6 | CASSYQGVGTGELFF
TRBV9 | CASSAQGAGGGYTF
TRBV7-9 | CASSLVGVNIQYF